This paragraph covers one TCR beta chain sequence. Its antigen is not identified. TCRdb's copy holds only in-frame clones and misses some; the assay was immunoSEQ multiplex PCR. The sample yields 150,000 to 200,000 clones, roughly nine tenths seen once. The CDR3 spans 19 residues. The germline V gene encodes CDR1 SEHNR and CDR2 FQNEAQ (reference sequence). The germline V and J ends were trimmed by 4 bases and 0 bases, with 21 bases remaining between them. The sample originates from a study of T cell responses to AZD1222 COVID-19 vaccine. Findings of the study overall: Vaccination with two AZD1222 doses was followed by a rise in Spike-specific TCR breadth and depth. Of spike-specific TCRs, nearly half reportedly target regions left unmutated in variants.

Pooling covered second doses at about 4 or about 12 weeks. This receptor was identified in an adult who received the AZD1222 COVID-19 vaccine. The sequences come from peripheral blood, collected 28 days after the second AZD1222 dose. The chain is built from TRBV7-9 and TRBJ1-4; D remains unclear. The CDR3 protein is CASSSRLIQALSTNEKLFF. The CDR3 DNA follows: TGTGCCAGCAGCTCACGCCTAATTCAGGCCCTATCAACTAATGAAAAACTGTTTTTT.